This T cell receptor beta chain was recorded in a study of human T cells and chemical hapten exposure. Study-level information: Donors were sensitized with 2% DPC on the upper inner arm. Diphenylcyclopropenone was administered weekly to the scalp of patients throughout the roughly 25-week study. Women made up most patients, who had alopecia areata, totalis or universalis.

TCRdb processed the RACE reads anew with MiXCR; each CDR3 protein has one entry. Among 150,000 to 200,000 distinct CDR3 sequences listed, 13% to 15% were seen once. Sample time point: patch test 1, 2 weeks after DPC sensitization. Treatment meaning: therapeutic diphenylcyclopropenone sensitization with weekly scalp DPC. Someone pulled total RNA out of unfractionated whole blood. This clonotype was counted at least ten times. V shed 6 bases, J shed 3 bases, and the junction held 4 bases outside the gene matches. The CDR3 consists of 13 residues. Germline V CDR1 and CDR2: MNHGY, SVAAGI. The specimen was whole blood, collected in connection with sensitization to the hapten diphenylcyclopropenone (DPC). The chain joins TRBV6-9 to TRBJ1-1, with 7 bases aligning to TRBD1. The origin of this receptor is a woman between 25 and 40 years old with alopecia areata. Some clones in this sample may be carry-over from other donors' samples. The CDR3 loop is CASRIQGHTEAFF. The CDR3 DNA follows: TGTGCCAGCAGAATACAGGGGCACACTGAAGCTTTCTTT.